This T cell receptor (beta chain) is drawn from a study of shared clonotypes between healthy human individuals. Study details: CD4 naive and memory got three plates each, CD8 naive two, CD8 memory one. Overall study findings and caveats: Donor scarcity curtailed the genetic and exposure-history diversity represented herein.

Concerning this clone itself: The target antigen is unknown.

With V trimmed by 1 base and J by 1 base, 5 bases remained unmatched. The CDR3 covers 15 residues. CDR1 GTSNPN and CDR2 SVGIG come from the germline V gene (reference sequence). CD4+ cells yielded CD45RA+ naive and CD45RA-negative memory subsets. Sequencing used immunoSEQ multiplex PCR; TCRdb keeps in-frame clones, though not all of them. The sample lists 800,000 to 1,200,000 clones; about four fifths were seen once. The chain links TRBV30 to TRBJ2-3; 7 nucleotides agree with TRBD1. Material for sequencing was memory CD4+ T cells from PBMCs. Subset described: CD45RA-negative fraction. This receptor was taken from a man aged 18 to 29 in good health. Some clones in this sample may be carry-over from other donors' samples. The CDR3 protein is CAWSGGTARTDTQYF. CDR3 nucleotide sequence: TGTGCCTGGAGTGGGGGGACAGCCCGCACAGATACGCAGTATTTT.